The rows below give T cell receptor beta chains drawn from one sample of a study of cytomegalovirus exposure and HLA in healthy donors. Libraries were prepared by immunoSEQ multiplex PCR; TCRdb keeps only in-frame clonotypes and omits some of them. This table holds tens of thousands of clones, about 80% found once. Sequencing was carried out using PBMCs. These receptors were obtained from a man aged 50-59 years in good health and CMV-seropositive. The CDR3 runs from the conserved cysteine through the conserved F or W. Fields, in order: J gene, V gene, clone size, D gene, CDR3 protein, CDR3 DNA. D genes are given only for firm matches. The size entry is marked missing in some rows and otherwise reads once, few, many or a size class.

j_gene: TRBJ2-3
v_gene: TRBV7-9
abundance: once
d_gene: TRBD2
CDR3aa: CASSLSDGRGFWGTDTQYF
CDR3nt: TGTGCCAGCAGCCTCTCTGACGGGCGGGGGTTCTGGGGCACAGATACGCAGTATTTT

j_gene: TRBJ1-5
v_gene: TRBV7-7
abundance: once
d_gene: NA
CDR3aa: CASSLAGGGRPLSNQPQHF
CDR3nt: TGTGCTAGCAGCTTAGCGGGGGGGGGACGGCCACTGAGCAATCAGCCCCAGCATTTT

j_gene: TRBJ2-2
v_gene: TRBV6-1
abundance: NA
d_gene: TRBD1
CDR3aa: CANRQGETGELFF
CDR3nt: TGTGCCAATAGGCAGGGGGAGACCGGGGAGCTGTTTTTT

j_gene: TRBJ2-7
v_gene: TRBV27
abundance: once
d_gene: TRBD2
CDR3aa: CASRRLAGVHSYEQYF
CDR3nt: TGTGCCAGCAGGCGACTAGCGGGGGTTCACTCCTACGAGCAGTACTTC

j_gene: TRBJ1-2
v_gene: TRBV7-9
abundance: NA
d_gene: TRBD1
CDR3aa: CASSRDRGYGYTF
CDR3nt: TGTGCCAGCAGCCGGGACAGGGGCTATGGCTACACCTTC

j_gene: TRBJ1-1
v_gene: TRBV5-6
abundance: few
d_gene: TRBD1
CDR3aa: CAGSPLQGANAFF
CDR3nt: TGTGCCGGCAGCCCCCTCCAGGGGGCAAATGCTTTCTTT

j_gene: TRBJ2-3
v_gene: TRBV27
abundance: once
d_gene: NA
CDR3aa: CASGRGVGSTDTQYF
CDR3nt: TGTGCCAGCGGAAGGGGCGTCGGGAGCACAGATACGCAGTATTTT

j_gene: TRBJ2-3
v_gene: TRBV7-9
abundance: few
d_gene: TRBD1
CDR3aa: CASTGTGLQTDTQYF
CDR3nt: TGTGCCAGCACTGGGACAGGGCTACAAACAGATACGCAGTATTTT

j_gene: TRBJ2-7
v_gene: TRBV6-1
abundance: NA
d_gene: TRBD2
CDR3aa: CASSPQGGRVHEQYF
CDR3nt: TGTGCCAGCAGTCCTCAGGGAGGGAGAGTTCACGAGCAGTACTTC

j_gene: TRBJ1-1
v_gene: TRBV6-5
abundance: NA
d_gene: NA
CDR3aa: CASSPGINTEAFF
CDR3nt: TGTGCCAGCAGTCCAGGGATCAACACTGAAGCTTTCTTT

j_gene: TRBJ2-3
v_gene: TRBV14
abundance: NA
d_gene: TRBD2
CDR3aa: CASSPAGLALTDTQYF
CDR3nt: TGTGCCAGCAGCCCCGCGGGACTAGCACTCACAGATACGCAGTATTTT

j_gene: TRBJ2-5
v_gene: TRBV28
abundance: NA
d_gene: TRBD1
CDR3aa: CASRKTGAETQYF
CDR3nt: TGTGCCAGCAGGAAAACAGGGGCAGAGACCCAGTACTTC

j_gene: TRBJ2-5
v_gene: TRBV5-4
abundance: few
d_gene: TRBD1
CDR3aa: CASSQTGDETQYF
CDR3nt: TGCGCCAGCAGCCAAACAGGGGATGAGACCCAGTACTTC

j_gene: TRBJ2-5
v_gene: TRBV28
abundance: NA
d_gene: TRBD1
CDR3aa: CASSFPRQGMETQYF
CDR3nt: TGTGCCAGCAGTTTCCCCCGACAGGGGATGGAGACCCAGTACTTC

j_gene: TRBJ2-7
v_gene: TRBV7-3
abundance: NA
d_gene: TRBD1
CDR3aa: CASSPPGQGPYEQYF
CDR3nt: TGTGCCAGCAGTCCTCCGGGACAGGGCCCCTACGAGCAGTACTTC

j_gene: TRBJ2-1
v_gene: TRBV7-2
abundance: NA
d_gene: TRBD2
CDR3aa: CASSLGLGLAGVDEQFF
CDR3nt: TGTGCCAGCAGCTTAGGGCTAGGACTAGCGGGAGTGGATGAGCAGTTCTTC

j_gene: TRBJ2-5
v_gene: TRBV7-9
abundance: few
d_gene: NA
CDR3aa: CASSLDRNRDETQYF
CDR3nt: TGTGCCAGCAGCTTAGACCGGAACAGGGATGAGACCCAGTACTTC

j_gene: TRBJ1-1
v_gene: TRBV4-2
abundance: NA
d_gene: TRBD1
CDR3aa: CASRHRDRGSNTEAFF
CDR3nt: TGTGCCAGCAGGCACCGGGACAGGGGGTCGAACACTGAAGCTTTCTTT

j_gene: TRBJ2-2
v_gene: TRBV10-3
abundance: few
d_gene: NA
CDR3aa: CAISDPGSDTGELFF
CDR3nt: TGTGCCATCAGTGATCCCGGGAGCGACACCGGGGAGCTGTTTTTT

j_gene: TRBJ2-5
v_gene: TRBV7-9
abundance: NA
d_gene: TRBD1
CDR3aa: CASSPFSGTGPETQYF
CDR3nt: TGTGCCAGCAGCCCATTCTCCGGGACAGGTCCAGAGACCCAGTACTTC

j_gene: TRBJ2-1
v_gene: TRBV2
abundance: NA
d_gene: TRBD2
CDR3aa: CASSPSGRAINEQFF
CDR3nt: TGTGCCAGCAGTCCTAGCGGGAGGGCCATCAATGAGCAGTTCTTC

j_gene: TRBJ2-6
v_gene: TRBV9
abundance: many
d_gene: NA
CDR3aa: CASSSGQVSGANVLTF
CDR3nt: TGTGCCAGCAGCTCGGGACAAGTCTCTGGGGCCAACGTCCTGACTTTC

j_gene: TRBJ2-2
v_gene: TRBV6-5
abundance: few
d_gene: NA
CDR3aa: CASRGARRGTGELFF
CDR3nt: TGTGCCAGCAGAGGGGCCCGCCGTGGGACCGGGGAGCTGTTTTTT

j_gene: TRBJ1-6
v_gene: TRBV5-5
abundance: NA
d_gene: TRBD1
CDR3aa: CASSWGGTGESPLHF
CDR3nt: TGTGCCAGCAGCTGGGGGGGGACAGGGGAGTCACCCCTCCACTTT

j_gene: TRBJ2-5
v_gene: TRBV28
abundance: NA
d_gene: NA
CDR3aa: CASIRGQNGGRGETQYF
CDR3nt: TGTGCCAGCATACGAGGACAGAACGGGGGGAGAGGAGAGACCCAGTACTTC

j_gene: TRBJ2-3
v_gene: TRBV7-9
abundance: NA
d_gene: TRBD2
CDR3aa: CASSSGLAGATDTQYF
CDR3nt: TGTGCCAGCAGCTCGGGACTAGCGGGGGCCACAGATACGCAGTATTTT

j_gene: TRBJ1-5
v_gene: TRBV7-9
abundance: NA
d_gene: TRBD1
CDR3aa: CASSSGQGIQPQHF
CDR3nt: TGTGCCAGCAGCTCGGGACAGGGGATTCAGCCCCAGCATTTT

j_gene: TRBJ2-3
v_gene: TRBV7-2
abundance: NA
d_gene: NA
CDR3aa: CASRGVRGGGPSTDTQYF
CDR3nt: TGTGCCAGCAGAGGGGTTAGAGGGGGGGGCCCTAGCACAGATACGCAGTATTTT

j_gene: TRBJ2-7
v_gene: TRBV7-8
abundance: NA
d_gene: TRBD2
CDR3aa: CASSPSGSLSYEQYF
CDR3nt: TGTGCCAGCAGCCCTAGCGGGAGCCTCTCCTACGAGCAGTACTTC

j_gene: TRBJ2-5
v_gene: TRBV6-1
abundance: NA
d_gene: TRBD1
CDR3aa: CASIADRVTYERYF
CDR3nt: TGTGCCAGCATTGCGGACAGGGTTACCTACGAGCGGTACTTC

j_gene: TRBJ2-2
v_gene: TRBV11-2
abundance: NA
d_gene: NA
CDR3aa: CASSSRDGTSRELFF
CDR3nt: TGTGCCAGCAGCTCCCGCGACGGGACATCTAGGGAGCTGTTTTTT

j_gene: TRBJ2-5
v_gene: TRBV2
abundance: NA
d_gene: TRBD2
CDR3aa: CASSLEGASGGFETQYF
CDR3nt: TGTGCCAGCAGCTTGGAGGGGGCTAGCGGGGGGTTTGAGACCCAGTACTTC

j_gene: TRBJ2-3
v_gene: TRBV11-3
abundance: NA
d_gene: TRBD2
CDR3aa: CASSLGGLAGGQDTQYF
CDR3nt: TGTGCCAGCAGCTTAGGAGGACTAGCGGGGGGTCAAGATACGCAGTATTTT

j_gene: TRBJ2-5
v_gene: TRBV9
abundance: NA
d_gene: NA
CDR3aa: CASSVAWRTGETQYF
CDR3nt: TGTGCCAGCAGCGTAGCTTGGCGTACAGGGGAGACCCAGTACTTC

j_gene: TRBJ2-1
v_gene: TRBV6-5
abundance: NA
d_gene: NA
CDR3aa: CASSIGTYNEQFF
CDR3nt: TGTGCCAGCAGCATTGGGACTTACAATGAGCAGTTCTTC

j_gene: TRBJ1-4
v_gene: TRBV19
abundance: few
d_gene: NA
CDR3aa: CASNSPRGSDEKLFF
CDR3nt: TGTGCCAGTAATTCCCCCCGGGGATCGGATGAAAAACTGTTTTTT

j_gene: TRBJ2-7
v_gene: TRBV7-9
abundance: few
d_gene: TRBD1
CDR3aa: CASSLETGSYEQYF
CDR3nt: TGTGCCAGCAGCTTAGAGACAGGGTCCTACGAGCAGTACTTC

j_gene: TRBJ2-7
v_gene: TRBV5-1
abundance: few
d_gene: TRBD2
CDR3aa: CASSFGLAGVNEQYF
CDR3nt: TGTGCCAGCAGCTTCGGGCTAGCGGGAGTCAACGAGCAGTACTTC

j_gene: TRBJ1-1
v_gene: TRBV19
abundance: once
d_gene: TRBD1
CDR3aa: CATSDKYRDSLNTEAFF
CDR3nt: TGTGCCACCAGCGATAAATACAGGGACAGCTTGAACACTGAAGCTTTCTTT

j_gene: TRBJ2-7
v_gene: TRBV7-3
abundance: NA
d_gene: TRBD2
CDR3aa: CASSSQAGGSYEQYF
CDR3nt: TGTGCCAGCAGCTCCCAAGCGGGAGGTTCCTACGAGCAGTACTTC

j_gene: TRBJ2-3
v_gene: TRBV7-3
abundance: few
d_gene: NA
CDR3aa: CASSRDNTDTQYF
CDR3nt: TGTGCCAGCAGCCGTGACAACACAGATACGCAGTATTTT

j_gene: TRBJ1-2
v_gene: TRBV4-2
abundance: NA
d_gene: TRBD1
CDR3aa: CASSQGWTGENYGYTF
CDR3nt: TGTGCCAGCAGCCAAGGTTGGACAGGGGAGAACTATGGCTACACCTTC

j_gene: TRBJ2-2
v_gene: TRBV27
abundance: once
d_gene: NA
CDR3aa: CASSLRRLNTGELFF
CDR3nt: TGTGCCAGCAGTTTACGGCGGTTAAACACCGGGGAGCTGTTTTTT

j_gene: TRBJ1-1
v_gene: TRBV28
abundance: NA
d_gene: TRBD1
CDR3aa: CASSLAGTGNTEAFF
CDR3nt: TGTGCCAGCAGCCTAGCCGGGACAGGGAACACTGAAGCTTTCTTT

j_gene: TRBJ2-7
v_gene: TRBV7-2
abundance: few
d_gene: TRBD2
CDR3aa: CASSLAQLAPAYEQYF
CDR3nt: TGTGCCAGCAGCTTAGCCCAACTAGCGCCCGCCTACGAGCAGTACTTC

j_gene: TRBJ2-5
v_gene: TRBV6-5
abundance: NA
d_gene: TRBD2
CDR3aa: CASSPGTSGSETQYF
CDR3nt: TGTGCCAGCAGTCCGGGGACTAGCGGGTCAGAGACCCAGTACTTC

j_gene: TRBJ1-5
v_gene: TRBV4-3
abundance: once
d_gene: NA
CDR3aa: CASSQDGQRPQHF
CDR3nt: TGCGCCAGCAGCCAAGACGGCCAGCGGCCCCAGCATTTT

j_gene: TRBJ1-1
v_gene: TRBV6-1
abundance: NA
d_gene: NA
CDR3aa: CASNRESDTEAFF
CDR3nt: TGTGCCAGCAACAGGGAATCGGACACTGAAGCTTTCTTT

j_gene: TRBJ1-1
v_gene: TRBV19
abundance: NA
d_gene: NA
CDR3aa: CASSIWSRAPSTEAFF
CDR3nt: TGTGCCAGTAGTATCTGGTCCCGCGCACCATCCACTGAAGCTTTCTTT

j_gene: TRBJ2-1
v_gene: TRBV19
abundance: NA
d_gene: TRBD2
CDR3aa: CASNTGLAGEPQFF
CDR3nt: TGTGCCAGTAACACGGGACTAGCGGGGGAACCGCAGTTCTTC

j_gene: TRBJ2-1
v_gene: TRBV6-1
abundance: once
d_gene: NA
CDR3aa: CASSSVRGQSNEQFF
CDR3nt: TGTGCCAGCAGTTCCGTCAGGGGCCAGTCCAATGAGCAGTTCTTC

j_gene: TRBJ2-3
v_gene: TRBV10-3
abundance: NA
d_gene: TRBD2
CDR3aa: CAISNAGGGRTDTQYF
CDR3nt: TGTGCCATCAGTAACGCCGGGGGGGGCCGCACAGATACGCAGTATTTT

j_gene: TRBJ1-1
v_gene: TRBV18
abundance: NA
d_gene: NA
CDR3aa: CASSPNNVKRTEAFF
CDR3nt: TGTGCCAGCTCGCCTAACAATGTCAAGAGGACTGAAGCTTTCTTT

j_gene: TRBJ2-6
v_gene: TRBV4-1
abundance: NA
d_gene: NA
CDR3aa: CASSLGRSTPSGANVLTF
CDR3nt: TGCGCCAGCAGCCTCGGAAGGAGCACACCCTCTGGGGCCAACGTCCTGACTTTC

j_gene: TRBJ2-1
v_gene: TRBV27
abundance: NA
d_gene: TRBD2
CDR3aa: CASSGTSGSRYNAQFF
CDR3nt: TGTGCCAGCAGCGGGACTAGCGGCAGTAGGTACAATGCGCAGTTCTTC

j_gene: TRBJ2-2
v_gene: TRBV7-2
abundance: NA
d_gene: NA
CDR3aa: CASSLSPRVLEAGELFF
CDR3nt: TGTGCCAGCAGTCTCTCCCCCAGGGTTTTAGAGGCCGGGGAGCTGTTTTTT

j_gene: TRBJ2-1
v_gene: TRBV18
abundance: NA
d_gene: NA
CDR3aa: CASSPRDSGGQFF
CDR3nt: TGTGCCAGCTCACCACGGGACTCTGGCGGTCAGTTCTTC